Listed below are T cell receptor beta chains from one sample, sequenced in a study of blood T cell repertoires in COVID-19. Generated by immunoSEQ multiplex PCR, the TCRdb table keeps only in-frame clones and is missing some. The sample consists of 250,000 or so clones, approximately 90% of them appearing once. Sequencing input: PBMCs or T cells enriched from blood (not recorded which). The receptors come from a man aged 35 to 55 who had been exposed to COVID-19. Each CDR3 is given with its conserved first and last residue. D genes are given only for firm matches. Part of the rows lack a size; the others show once, few, many or a class for expanded clones.

cdr3_length: 16; j_call: TRBJ2-1; v_call: TRBV4-2; d_call: .; clone_size: few; cdr3_aa: CASSQAGAEPYNEQFF; cdr3_nt: TGTGCCAGCAGCCAAGCGGGAGCGGAGCCCTACAATGAGCAGTTCTTC
cdr3_length: 13; j_call: TRBJ2-1; v_call: TRBV30; d_call: .; clone_size: few; cdr3_aa: CASAPGDHNEQFF; cdr3_nt: TGTGCCTCCGCTCCGGGAGATCACAATGAGCAGTTCTTC
cdr3_length: 13; j_call: TRBJ1-5; v_call: TRBV27; d_call: .; clone_size: .; cdr3_aa: CASSFWGRQPQHF; cdr3_nt: TGTGCCAGCAGTTTCTGGGGCAGGCAGCCCCAGCATTTT
cdr3_length: 16; j_call: TRBJ2-7; v_call: TRBV5-6; d_call: TRBD2; clone_size: .; cdr3_aa: CASSWRTSGREYEQYF; cdr3_nt: TGTGCCAGCAGCTGGAGGACTAGCGGGAGGGAGTACGAGCAGTACTTC
cdr3_length: 18; j_call: TRBJ2-2; v_call: TRBV7-2; d_call: TRBD1; clone_size: .; cdr3_aa: CASSLRPSQGVNTGELFF; cdr3_nt: TGTGCCAGCAGCTTAAGGCCCTCACAGGGGGTGAACACCGGGGAGCTGTTTTTT
cdr3_length: 14; j_call: TRBJ2-7; v_call: TRBV6-5; d_call: TRBD2; clone_size: .; cdr3_aa: CASSPGAGAYEQYF; cdr3_nt: TGTGCCAGCAGTCCCGGGGCGGGAGCCTACGAGCAGTACTTC
cdr3_length: 12; j_call: TRBJ1-2; v_call: TRBV25-1; d_call: .; clone_size: .; cdr3_aa: CASSDRGYGYTF; cdr3_nt: TGTGCCAGCAGTGACAGGGGCTATGGCTACACCTTC
cdr3_length: 16; j_call: TRBJ1-1; v_call: TRBV12-5; d_call: .; clone_size: .; cdr3_aa: CASGLFRGPGGTEAFF; cdr3_nt: TGTGCTAGTGGTTTGTTCCGGGGGCCGGGGGGCACTGAAGCTTTCTTT
cdr3_length: 16; j_call: TRBJ2-1; v_call: TRBV25-1; d_call: TRBD1; clone_size: .; cdr3_aa: CASSASRDRGYNEQFF; cdr3_nt: TGTGCCAGCAGTGCAAGCCGGGACAGGGGCTACAATGAGCAGTTCTTC
cdr3_length: 13; j_call: TRBJ2-7; v_call: TRBV7-8; d_call: .; clone_size: few; cdr3_aa: CASSLDTLYEQYF; cdr3_nt: TGTGCCAGCAGCTTAGACACCTTATACGAGCAGTACTTC
cdr3_length: 19; j_call: TRBJ1-1; v_call: TRBV9; d_call: TRBD1; clone_size: .; cdr3_aa: CASSPPDRLKGDMNTEAFF; cdr3_nt: TGTGCCAGCAGCCCTCCGGACAGGTTGAAGGGGGATATGAACACTGAAGCTTTCTTT
cdr3_length: 18; j_call: TRBJ2-1; v_call: TRBV19; d_call: TRBD2; clone_size: .; cdr3_aa: CASSLASGSRYNFDEQFF; cdr3_nt: TGTGCCAGTAGTTTGGCTAGCGGGAGTAGGTATAATTTCGATGAGCAGTTCTTC
cdr3_length: 17; j_call: TRBJ2-3; v_call: TRBV20-1; d_call: TRBD1; clone_size: once; cdr3_aa: CSASGVGFRAGGDTQYF; cdr3_nt: TGCAGTGCTAGTGGGGTAGGGTTCCGAGCAGGGGGTGATACGCAGTATTTT
cdr3_length: 12; j_call: TRBJ2-1; v_call: TRBV27; d_call: .; clone_size: .; cdr3_aa: CASSLSGNEQFF; cdr3_nt: TGTGCCAGCAGTTTGAGCGGAAATGAGCAGTTCTTC
cdr3_length: 16; j_call: TRBJ2-5; v_call: TRBV10-3; d_call: TRBD1; clone_size: .; cdr3_aa: CAISPGTGSLRETQYF; cdr3_nt: TGTGCCATCAGTCCCGGGACAGGGTCACTGCGGGAGACCCAGTACTTC
cdr3_length: 13; j_call: TRBJ1-5; v_call: TRBV2; d_call: TRBD1; clone_size: .; cdr3_aa: CARGQSSNQPQHF; cdr3_nt: TGTGCCAGGGGACAGTCTAGCAATCAGCCCCAGCATTTT
cdr3_length: 14; j_call: TRBJ2-7; v_call: TRBV19; d_call: .; clone_size: .; cdr3_aa: CASSIANGHYEQYF; cdr3_nt: TGTGCCAGTAGTATAGCTAACGGACACTACGAGCAGTACTTC
cdr3_length: 19; j_call: TRBJ1-1; v_call: TRBV7-9; d_call: TRBD1; clone_size: .; cdr3_aa: CASSLASGRRGQGYTEAFF; cdr3_nt: TGTGCCAGCAGCTTAGCGTCGGGGCGTCGGGGACAGGGGTACACTGAAGCTTTCTTT
cdr3_length: 14; j_call: TRBJ1-4; v_call: TRBV19; d_call: .; clone_size: .; cdr3_aa: CASSFPSISEKLFF; cdr3_nt: TGTGCCAGTAGTTTCCCGTCGATCAGTGAAAAACTGTTTTTT
cdr3_length: 16; j_call: TRBJ2-7; v_call: TRBV28; d_call: TRBD1; clone_size: .; cdr3_aa: CASSLTGTGDSYEQYF; cdr3_nt: TGTGCCAGCAGTCTTACCGGGACAGGGGACTCGTACGAGCAGTACTTC
cdr3_length: 15; j_call: TRBJ2-2; v_call: TRBV5-1; d_call: .; clone_size: .; cdr3_aa: CASSPRDTGTGELFF; cdr3_nt: TGCGCCAGCAGCCCCCGGGATACGGGGACCGGGGAGCTGTTTTTT
cdr3_length: 19; j_call: TRBJ2-1; v_call: TRBV5-1; d_call: TRBD1; clone_size: .; cdr3_aa: CASSRQGLGMIRSYNEQFF; cdr3_nt: TGCGCCAGCAGTCGACAGGGCTTGGGTATGATTAGGTCCTACAATGAGCAGTTCTTC
cdr3_length: 13; j_call: TRBJ2-5; v_call: TRBV10-3; d_call: TRBD2; clone_size: .; cdr3_aa: CAISEAGEETQYF; cdr3_nt: TGTGCCATCAGTGAGGCGGGGGAAGAGACCCAGTACTTC
cdr3_length: 17; j_call: TRBJ1-4; v_call: TRBV5-1; d_call: TRBD1; clone_size: .; cdr3_aa: CASSLPPGGATNEKLFF; cdr3_nt: TGCGCCAGCAGCTTACCACCAGGGGGTGCAACTAATGAAAAACTGTTTTTT
cdr3_length: 13; j_call: TRBJ1-1; v_call: TRBV28; d_call: TRBD1; clone_size: .; cdr3_aa: CASLTGVDTEAFF; cdr3_nt: TGTGCCAGCCTAACAGGGGTGGACACTGAAGCTTTCTTT
cdr3_length: 15; j_call: TRBJ2-7; v_call: TRBV7-9; d_call: TRBD2; clone_size: .; cdr3_aa: CASSLGPSGSYEQYF; cdr3_nt: TGTGCCAGCAGCTTAGGTCCTAGCGGGTCCTACGAGCAGTACTTC
cdr3_length: 14; j_call: TRBJ2-7; v_call: TRBV23-1; d_call: TRBD1; clone_size: once; cdr3_aa: CASRPGQRDYEQYF; cdr3_nt: TGCGCCAGCAGGCCGGGACAGAGAGACTACGAGCAGTACTTC
cdr3_length: 14; j_call: TRBJ1-2; v_call: TRBV7-2; d_call: .; clone_size: .; cdr3_aa: CASTVGAVAYGYTF; cdr3_nt: TGTGCCAGCACAGTAGGGGCAGTTGCTTATGGCTACACCTTC
cdr3_length: 15; j_call: TRBJ2-3; v_call: TRBV6-4; d_call: TRBD2; clone_size: .; cdr3_aa: CASSGLAGEIDTQYF; cdr3_nt: TGTGCCAGCAGTGGACTAGCGGGAGAGATAGATACGCAGTATTTT
cdr3_length: 13; j_call: TRBJ2-1; v_call: TRBV4-2; d_call: .; clone_size: many; cdr3_aa: CASSQGQGGEQFF; cdr3_nt: TGTGCCAGCAGCCAAGGCCAGGGGGGTGAGCAGTTCTTC
cdr3_length: 14; j_call: TRBJ2-1; v_call: TRBV15; d_call: .; clone_size: .; cdr3_aa: CATSRDLRGDEQFF; cdr3_nt: TGTGCCACCAGCAGAGATCTCCGGGGTGATGAGCAGTTCTTC
cdr3_length: 15; j_call: TRBJ1-4; v_call: TRBV6-5; d_call: .; clone_size: .; cdr3_aa: CASSSSDSVGEKLFF; cdr3_nt: TGTGCCAGCAGTTCATCGGACAGCGTGGGTGAAAAACTGTTTTTT
cdr3_length: 18; j_call: TRBJ2-1; v_call: TRBV28; d_call: TRBD1; clone_size: .; cdr3_aa: CASSSYPGGETSYNEQFF; cdr3_nt: TGTGCCAGCAGTTCCTATCCAGGGGGCGAGACATCCTACAATGAGCAGTTCTTC
cdr3_length: 12; j_call: TRBJ1-5; v_call: TRBV19; d_call: .; clone_size: .; cdr3_aa: CASSGQYQPQHF; cdr3_nt: TGTGCCAGTAGTGGACAGTACCAGCCCCAGCATTTT
cdr3_length: 17; j_call: TRBJ2-7; v_call: TRBV7-9; d_call: .; clone_size: .; cdr3_aa: CASSLAFVGQWSYEQYF; cdr3_nt: TGTGCCAGCAGCTTAGCATTCGTCGGACAGTGGTCCTACGAGCAGTACTTC
cdr3_length: 14; j_call: TRBJ2-5; v_call: TRBV9; d_call: .; clone_size: once; cdr3_aa: CASSVETGQETQYF; cdr3_nt: TGTGCCAGCAGCGTAGAGACTGGCCAAGAGACCCAGTACTTC